These T cell receptor beta chains were read from a single sample in a study of cytomegalovirus exposure and HLA in healthy donors. TCRdb's copy holds only in-frame clones and misses some; the assay was immunoSEQ multiplex PCR. This table has some 100,000 clones, more than 65% appearing once. Source material: PBMCs. Every receptor here comes from a woman aged 50 to 65 in good health and CMV-seropositive. CDR3s include the opening cysteine and the closing phenylalanine or tryptophan. The D gene is left open where the match is weak. Size tells how often a clone was seen (once, few, many) or the class of an expanded clone, and some rows leave it out.

>TRBD1|TRBV11-1|TRBJ1-1|NA
CASSLLYRTGGITEAFF
TGTGCCAGCAGCTTATTATATAGGACAGGGGGCATCACTGAAGCTTTCTTT
>NA|TRBV5-4|TRBJ2-2|NA
CASSLEGGGVGELFF
TGTGCCAGCAGCCTGGAGGGCGGGGGCGTCGGGGAGCTGTTTTTT
>NA|TRBV6-1|TRBJ2-1|NA
CASRYNRRDEQFF
TGTGCCAGCAGGTACAATAGGAGGGATGAGCAGTTCTTC
>TRBD2|TRBV7-3|TRBJ2-3|NA
CASSPQRGSTDTQYF
TGTGCCAGCAGCCCCCAGCGGGGGAGCACAGATACGCAGTATTTT
>NA|TRBV15|TRBJ2-7|NA
CATSRDLGEAGEQYF
TGTGCCACCAGCAGAGATCTCGGGGAAGCCGGCGAGCAGTACTTC
>TRBD1|TRBV6-6|TRBJ2-7|NA
CASSYSNDRGTYEQYF
TGTGCCAGCAGTTACTCCAACGACAGGGGGACCTACGAGCAGTACTTC
>NA|TRBV5-6|TRBJ1-1|NA
CASSSTLGFRGEAFF
TGTGCCAGCAGCTCGACTTTGGGCTTTAGGGGTGAAGCTTTCTTT
>TRBD2|TRBV4-1|TRBJ2-3|NA
CASSRLAGVGNTQYF
TGCGCCAGCAGCCGCCTAGCGGGAGTAGGAAATACGCAGTATTTT
>NA|TRBV14|TRBJ2-1|NA
CASSQEVGKSSYNEQFF
TGTGCCAGCAGCCAAGAAGTCGGGAAGAGCTCCTACAATGAGCAGTTCTTC
>TRBD1|TRBV5-1|TRBJ2-5|once
CASSLAAFTGVETQYF
TGCGCCAGCAGCTTGGCCGCCTTTACAGGGGTAGAGACCCAGTACTTC
>NA|TRBV7-9|TRBJ1-4|many
CSAEAGEKLFF
TGTTCCGCTGAGGCAGGGGAAAAACTGTTTTTT
>TRBD1|TRBV19|TRBJ1-1|NA
CASSWTGALNTEAFF
TGTGCCAGTAGTTGGACAGGGGCCCTGAACACTGAAGCTTTCTTT
>NA|TRBV15|TRBJ1-2|NA
CATSRDGRGTNYGYTF
TGTGCCACCAGCAGAGATGGGCGGGGAACTAACTATGGCTACACCTTC
>TRBD1|TRBV25-1|TRBJ2-3|NA
CASFPSAGQGISDTQYF
TGTGCCAGCTTCCCCTCGGCAGGACAGGGTATTTCAGATACGCAGTATTTT
>NA|TRBV13|TRBJ1-6|NA
CASSLGPQGFFNSPLHF
TGTGCCAGCAGCTTAGGACCTCAGGGCTTCTTTAATTCACCCCTCCACTTT
>TRBD1|TRBV7-9|TRBJ2-3|NA
CASSSPGTGVTDTQYF
TGTGCCAGCAGCTCCCCGGGGACAGGGGTAACAGATACGCAGTATTTT
>NA|TRBV5-6|TRBJ1-2|NA
CASSLAGSNYGYTF
TGTGCCAGCAGCTTGGCAGGATCCAACTATGGCTACACCTTC
>TRBD1|TRBV2|TRBJ2-1|NA
CASSVSRTGRDEQFF
TGTGCCAGCAGTGTATCGAGGACAGGGCGGGATGAGCAGTTCTTC
>NA|TRBV11-2|TRBJ1-2|few
CASSLARGGYGYTF
TGTGCCAGCAGCTTAGCTCGGGGGGGCTATGGCTACACCTTC
>NA|TRBV25-1|TRBJ2-1|NA
CASSGGAGGEQFF
TGTGCCAGCAGTGGGGGGGCAGGGGGTGAGCAGTTCTTC
>NA|TRBV7-9|TRBJ1-4|once
CASRGGTNEKLFF
TGTGCCAGCAGGGGGGGGACTAATGAAAAACTGTTTTTT
>NA|TRBV6-5|TRBJ2-7|NA
CASRGAGYYEQYF
TGTGCCAGCAGAGGAGCAGGGTACTACGAGCAGTACTTC
>NA|TRBV5-4|TRBJ2-5|few
CASSWRRERNQETQYF
TGTGCCAGCAGCTGGAGGCGCGAGCGGAACCAAGAGACCCAGTACTTC
>NA|TRBV7-8|TRBJ2-3|NA
CASSLARANTDTRYF
TGTGCCAGCAGCTTAGCGCGTGCGAACACAGATACGCGGTATTTT
>TRBD1|TRBV6-5|TRBJ1-1|NA
CASSSRTGHPEAFF
TGTGCCAGCAGTTCTAGGACAGGGCACCCTGAAGCTTTCTTT
>TRBD1|TRBV7-9|TRBJ2-7|few
CASRTGGEQYF
TGTGCCAGCAGGACAGGGGGCGAGCAGTACTTC
>NA|TRBV2|TRBJ1-5|NA
CASSEQGHATNQPQHF
TGTGCCAGCAGTGAGCAGGGCCACGCGACCAATCAGCCCCAGCATTTT
>NA|TRBV10-2|TRBJ1-5|NA
CATSPGPENQPQHF
TGCGCCACCTCCCCGGGTCCGGAGAATCAGCCCCAGCATTTT
>TRBD2|TRBV6-5|TRBJ2-7|few
CASRGLAGGTEQYF
TGTGCCAGCAGGGGACTAGCGGGAGGGACCGAGCAGTACTTC
>TRBD1|TRBV30|TRBJ1-2|NA
CAFRFRSAGGIDGYTF
TGTGCCTTCAGATTTCGTTCCGCAGGGGGCATCGATGGCTACACCTTC
>NA|TRBV6-1|TRBJ1-2|NA
CASSEAQGNYGYTF
TGTGCCAGCAGTGAAGCGCAGGGTAACTATGGCTACACCTTC
>NA|TRBV27|TRBJ2-4|NA
CASGITGVQYF
TGTGCCAGCGGTATTACGGGGGTTCAGTACTTC
>NA|TRBV19|TRBJ1-2|NA
CASRTSYGYTF
TGTGCCAGTCGGACAAGCTATGGCTACACCTTC
>TRBD1|TRBV5-1|TRBJ1-2|NA
CASSDDRAGGYTF
TGCGCCAGCAGCGATGACAGGGCTGGGGGCTACACCTTC
>NA|TRBV7-8|TRBJ1-1|NA
CASSLDARANTEAFF
TGTGCCAGCAGCTTAGATGCCAGGGCGAACACTGAAGCTTTCTTT
>TRBD1|TRBV7-9|TRBJ1-1|few
CASSFGQGFTEAFF
TGTGCCAGCAGTTTCGGACAGGGGTTTACTGAAGCTTTCTTT
>TRBD2|TRBV10-1|TRBJ2-7|NA
CASSESKLAGYEQYF
TGCGCCAGCAGTGAGTCGAAACTAGCGGGGTACGAGCAGTACTTC
>NA|TRBV10-1|TRBJ2-5|NA
CASSESRGRQETQYF
TGCGCCAGCAGTGAGTCGCGGGGTAGACAAGAGACCCAGTACTTC
>TRBD2|TRBV9|TRBJ2-3|once
CASSAPLAESTDTQYF
TGTGCCAGCAGCGCCCCTCTAGCGGAAAGCACAGATACGCAGTATTTT
>TRBD2|TRBV7-2|TRBJ2-1|NA
CASSLIAGGYNEQFF
TGTGCCAGCAGCTTAATAGCGGGGGGCTACAATGAGCAGTTCTTC
>TRBD1|TRBV2|TRBJ2-2|NA
CASRAGTGGSGELFF
TGTGCCAGCCGCGCCGGGACAGGGGGCTCCGGGGAGCTGTTTTTT
>NA|TRBV6-5|TRBJ2-7|NA
CASSYSIDYEQYF
TGTGCCAGCAGTTACTCGATAGACTACGAGCAGTACTTC
>NA|TRBV2|TRBJ1-2|NA
CASRDLGGYGYTF
TGTGCCAGCAGGGATCTTGGGGGGTACGGCTACACCTTC
>NA|TRBV6-5|TRBJ2-7|NA
CASSPRDLGGEEQYF
TGTGCCAGCAGCCCCCGGGACTTAGGAGGGGAGGAGCAGTACTTC
>NA|TRBV6-5|TRBJ2-1|once
CASSYSRPSYNEQFF
TGTGCCAGCAGTTACTCCAGGCCCTCATACAATGAGCAGTTCTTC
>NA|TRBV15|TRBJ1-1|NA
CATSRDQKFEAFF
TGTGCCACCAGCAGAGATCAAAAATTCGAAGCTTTCTTT
>TRBD1|TRBV7-8|TRBJ1-6|once
CASSSDLTGVISPLHF
TGTGCCAGCAGCTCTGACCTCACAGGGGTAATTTCACCCCTCCACTTT
>TRBD2|TRBV6-1|TRBJ2-1|NA
CASSSSGPWNEQFF
TGTGCCAGCAGCTCTAGCGGGCCGTGGAATGAGCAGTTCTTC
>TRBD2|TRBV12-5|TRBJ2-5|NA
CASGSPTSGQETQYF
TGTGCTAGTGGTTCTCCGACTAGCGGCCAAGAGACCCAGTACTTC
>TRBD1|TRBV6-5|TRBJ1-1|NA
CVSSYSTGEIEAFF
TGTGTCAGCAGTTACTCGACAGGGGAAATTGAAGCTTTCTTT
>TRBD2|TRBV4-2|TRBJ2-5|NA
CASSQGLAGGPETQYF
TGTGCCAGCAGCCAAGGACTAGCGGGGGGGCCAGAGACCCAGTACTTC
>NA|TRBV6-4|TRBJ1-1|NA
CASLHATGQNTEAFF
TGTGCCAGCCTCCACGCGACAGGCCAGAACACTGAAGCTTTCTTT
>TRBD1|TRBV30|TRBJ2-7|NA
CAWRRTGDAFEQYF
TGTGCCTGGAGAAGGACAGGGGATGCCTTCGAGCAGTACTTC
>NA|TRBV11-2|TRBJ2-1|NA
CASSSGVEQFF
TGTGCCAGCAGCTCGGGGGTAGAGCAGTTCTTC
>TRBD2|TRBV10-1|TRBJ2-1|few
CASSPLAGGTWNEQFF
TGCGCCAGCAGTCCGCTAGCGGGAGGGACATGGAATGAGCAGTTCTTC
>NA|TRBV5-6|TRBJ1-1|NA
CASSHRVTGFSEAFF
TGTGCCAGCAGCCATCGGGTTACAGGGTTCTCTGAAGCTTTCTTT
>TRBD1|TRBV7-9|TRBJ2-1|NA
CASSYAGGRIYEQFF
TGTGCCAGCAGCTACGCAGGGGGAAGAATCTATGAGCAGTTCTTC